These 25 T cell receptor beta chains were all obtained from the same sample, sequenced in a study of human T cells and chemical hapten exposure. MiXCR was run by TCRdb on the RACE reads, yielding one entry per CDR3 protein. Among about 340,000 distinct CDR3 sequences listed, about 7% were seen once. Time point of the sample: patch test 1, 2 weeks after DPC sensitization. Treatment denoted: therapeutic diphenylcyclopropenone sensitization with weekly scalp DPC. Here the sequenced sample was whole blood, taken in connection with sensitization to the hapten diphenylcyclopropenone (DPC). The receptor source for this set is a woman between 18 and 29 years old with alopecia areata. Some clones in this sample may be carry-over from other donors' samples.

A few counts support this clonotype. The CDR3 loop reads CASSVGGSGYQETQYF. The CDR3 coding sequence is TGTGCCAGCAGCGTAGGAGGTAGCGGGTACCAAGAGACCCAGTACTTC. The chain combines TRBV9 with TRBJ2-5; 7 positions match TRBD2. The CDR3 has 16 amino acids. V lost 0 bases and J lost 0; bases outside the gene matches: 5. Germline V CDR1 and CDR2: SGDLS, YYNGEE.

Here the CDR3 DNA reads TGTGCCAGCAGGGGGAACGGACACCTCCAAGCTTTCTTT. Translation: CASRGNGHLQAFF. The J gene is TRBJ1-1, the V gene TRBV14; TRBD1 might be the D (5 bases). Trimming removed 6 bases at V and 9 bases at J, with 17 bases between. CDR1 and CDR2 (germline): SGHDN, FVKESK. The CDR3 has 13 amino acids. Filled out from reference TRBV14 and TRBJ1-1, the complete variable domain reads EAGVTQFPSHSVIEKGQTVTLRCDPISGHDNLYWYRRVMGKEIKFLLHFVKESKQDESGMPNNRFLAERTGGTYSTLKVQPAELEDSGVYFCASRGNGHLQAFFGQGTRLTVV.

About this clonotype: One base away lies a much larger clone, so this may be a sequencing read error. This chain links TRBV6-2 or TRBV6-3 with TRBJ2-5, with D perhaps being TRBD1 or TRBD2 (5 bases each). CDR3 length equals 14 residues. V lost 0 bases to trimming and J lost 7 bases, with 12 bases between them. Looked up from germline, CDR1 is MNHEY and CDR2 is SVGEGT. The DNA for the CDR3 is TGTGCCAGCAGTTACTCTGGGGCTAGCAGGACCCAGTACTTC. Translation gives CASSYSGASRTQYF.

The V gene is TRBV12-3 or TRBV12-4, the J gene TRBJ1-1, with 7 bases lining up with TRBD1. V was pared by 6 bases and J by 1 base, with 8 bases of the junction left unmatched. The CDR3 has 15 amino acids. DNA of the CDR3: TGTGCCAGCAGCGAGCATGGACAGGCGAACACTGAAGCTTTCTTT. Translating gives CASSEHGQANTEAFF.

The gene calls are TRBV27 and TRBJ2-2; weak D call: TRBD1 (8 bases). V lost 7 bases and J lost 1, with 16 bases in between. Germline V gene sequence: CDR1 MNHEY, CDR2 SMNVEV (reference sequence). The CDR3 loop spans 16 amino acids. The CDR3: CASTDRDYKNTGELFF. The CDR3 DNA follows: TGTGCCAGCACGGACAGGGACTACAAGAACACCGGGGAGCTGTTTTTT.

This clonotype has a count of ten or more. This chain uses TRBV2 with TRBJ2-3, with 10 bases identical to TRBD1. V shed 3 bases and J 5 bases; nucleotides not matched to a gene: 8. The CDR3 length is 16 residues. The V gene's germline CDR1 is SNHLY and CDR2 FYNNEI. The CDR3 region has the DNA TGTGCCAGCAGTGAGTCCTCCGGGACAGGGGTAGATACGCAGTATTTT. It yields the protein CASSESSGTGVDTQYF.

This clonotype was observed at least ten times. This CDR3 reads CASSPWDKVYEQYF. The CDR3 nucleotides are TGTGCCAGCAGCCCTTGGGACAAGGTGTACGAGCAGTACTTC. The V call is TRBV3-1, the J call TRBJ2-7, with TRBD1 as a possible D gene (6 bases). The CDR3 runs 14 residues. The germline V gene encodes CDR1 LGHDT and CDR2 YNNKEL (reference sequence). Trimming removed 4 bases at V and 4 bases at J, with 14 bases between.

This clonotype turned up a few times. The chain uses TRBV19 and TRBJ2-3; 7 nucleotides line up with TRBD2. V shed 5 bases, J shed 10 bases, and the junction held 6 bases outside the gene matches. The germline gives CDR1 LNHDA, CDR2 SQIVND (reference sequence). The CDR3 has 12 residues. CDR3 region: CASSWEAGAQYF. DNA of the CDR3: TGTGCCAGTAGTTGGGAGGCGGGGGCGCAGTATTTT.

Many counts were recorded for this clonotype. This chain joins TRBV6-5 and TRBJ1-4; TRBD1 agrees at 8 bases. With 0 bases clipped from V and 6 bases from J, the junction kept 3 bases outside the gene matches. The germline gives CDR1 MNHEY, CDR2 SVGAGI. The CDR3 consists of 15 residues. Here the CDR3 DNA reads TGTGCCAGCAGTTACTCCCCGACAGGGGATGAAAAACTGTTTTTT. Protein product: CASSYSPTGDEKLFF.

This clonotype has just a few counts. Compared with germline, one end of the junction differs, possibly owing to a read error. The chain employs TRBV5-1 and TRBJ2-5, with 8 bases aligning to TRBD1. Germline CDR1 is SGHRS and CDR2 is YFSETQ. This CDR3 is 14 amino acids long. This CDR3 reads CASSWDAAGGLQDF. DNA for the CDR3: TGCGCCAGCAGCTGGGACGCGGCAGGGGGCCTTCAGGACTTC. The whole variable domain, filled in from reference TRBV5-1 and TRBJ2-5, reads KAGVTQTPRYLIKTRGQQVTLSCSPISGHRSVSWYQQTPGQGLQFLFEYFSETQRNKGNFPGRFSGRQFSNSRSEMNVSTLELGDSALYLCASSWDAAGGLQDFGPGTRLLVL.

This clonotype was detected a few times. The chain has TRBV6-1 and TRBJ1-1; TRBD1 might be the D (5 bases). Germline V gene data show CDR1 as MNHNS and CDR2 as SASEGT. Trimming stripped 4 bases from V and 4 bases from J, with 10 bases between. This CDR3 has 13 residues. This CDR3 is CASSAREVTEAFF. The CDR3, as DNA: TGTGCCAGCAGTGCCAGGGAGGTCACTGAAGCTTTCTTT.

This clonotype was counted ten times or more. This rearrangement joins TRBV12-5 to TRBJ1-3; D unresolved. The CDR3 loop spans 13 amino acids. From germline, CDR1 is LGHNT and CDR2 FRNRAP. V lost 1 base, J lost 2 bases, and 3 bases lay in between. The CDR3 nucleotides read TGTGCTAGTGGTTTGGAGACTGGAAACACCATATATTTT. Its translation: CASGLETGNTIYF.

The rearrangement uses TRBV4-3 and TRBJ2-3, with D unclear. The V and J ends lost 1 base and 4 bases respectively, with 9 bases between them. CDR1 LGHNA and CDR2 YSLEER come from the germline V gene. The CDR3 contains 14 residues. CDR3 in amino acids: CASSQGVGSDTQYF. The CDR3 DNA is TGCGCCAGCAGCCAAGGAGTGGGATCAGATACGCAGTATTTT.

This clonotype has at least ten counts. The CDR3 sequence is CASSHLNTGELFF. CDR3 sequence (DNA): TGTGCCAGCAGCCATCTAAACACCGGGGAGCTGTTTTTT. The chain carries TRBV3-1 and TRBJ2-2; D gene ambiguous. Germline V gene data show CDR1 as LGHDT and CDR2 as YNNKEL (reference sequence). Trimming took 3 bases from V and 2 from J, leaving 4 bases between them. The CDR3 has 13 amino acids. The whole variable domain, filled in from reference TRBV3-1 and TRBJ2-2, reads DTAVSQTPKYLVTQMGNDKSIKCEQNLGHDTMYWYKQDSKKFLKIMFSYNNKELIINETVPNRFSPKSPDKAHLNLHINSLELGDSAVYFCASSHLNTGELFFGEGSRLTVL.

This clonotype has just a few counts. The CDR3 reads CASYQPGDRAKNYGYTF. CDR3 DNA: TGTGCCAGCTATCAGCCCGGGGACAGGGCCAAGAACTATGGCTACACCTTC. This chain uses TRBV12-3 or TRBV12-4 with TRBJ1-2, with 9 nucleotides matching TRBD1. There are 17 residues in the CDR3. V dropped 8 bases and J dropped 2; count of bases not matched to a gene: 15.

About this clonotype: The junction departs from the called germline gene at one end, perhaps through a read error. V is TRBV7-3 and J is TRBJ2-5; D unclear. The CDR3 contains 13 residues. Germline V CDR1 and CDR2: SGHTA, FQGTGA. CDR3 residues: CASSPDHQESQYF. For the CDR3, the DNA is TGTGCCAGCAGCCCCGACCATCAAGAGTCCCAGTACTTC. The full variable domain, in which reference TRBV7-3 and TRBJ2-5 provide the parts outside the CDR3, is GAGVSQTPSNKVTEKGKYVELRCDPISGHTALYWYRQSLGQGPEFLIYFQGTGAADDSGLPNDRFFAVRPEGSVSTLKIQRTERGDSAVYLCASSPDHQESQYFGPGTRLLVL.

The J gene is TRBJ2-7, the V gene TRBV6-5, with D tentatively TRBD1 (5 bases). V lost 0 bases and J lost 5, with 17 bases in between. Germline values: CDR1 MNHEY, CDR2 SVGAGI. This CDR3 has 16 amino acids. The CDR3 coding sequence is TGTGCCAGCAGTTACTCGAATTCTCCGGGCAGGGACGAGCAGTACTTC. Protein product: CASSYSNSPGRDEQYF.

There are many counts of this clonotype. The chain uses TRBV7-8 and TRBJ2-5; D gene uncertain. Germline CDR1 SGHVS, CDR2 FQNEAQ. Trimming left V 4 bases short and J 3 bases short, with 9 bases between. The CDR3 has 13 residues. The CDR3 sequence: CASSSYTKETQYF. For the CDR3, the DNA is TGTGCCAGCAGCTCCTATACCAAAGAGACCCAGTACTTC.

This chain joins TRBV7-3 and TRBJ2-2, with D unresolved. Germline V lookup: CDR1 SGHTA, CDR2 FQGTGA. The CDR3 is 17 amino acids. V lost 1 base to trimming and J lost 0 bases, with 12 bases between them. The DNA of the CDR3 is TGTGCCAGCAGCTTAAACGGCCAGCTGACGAACACCGGGGAGCTGTTTTTT. This codes for CASSLNGQLTNTGELFF.

Only a few counts were recorded for this clonotype. The chain links TRBV12-3 or TRBV12-4 to TRBJ1-2, with D possibly TRBD1 on 6 matching bases. The CDR3 spans 14 residues. V dropped 0 bases and J dropped 8 bases, with 13 bases sitting between them. The CDR3 bases are TGTGCCAGCAGTTTAGCTGCAGGGGAGAGAGGCTACACCTTC. It translates to CASSLAAGERGYTF.

The rearrangement joins TRBV28 to TRBJ2-3, with D possibly matching TRBD1 (6 bases). CDR3 length: 14 residues. V lost 5 bases, J lost 1 base, and 10 bases lay in between. Germline assignment: CDR1 MDHEN and CDR2 SYDVKM. In DNA form, the CDR3 reads TGTGCCAGCAGTGCAGGGGATCGCACAGATACGCAGTATTTT. It encodes CASSAGDRTDTQYF.

There are many counts of this clonotype. The chain recombines TRBV7-9 with TRBJ1-4; possibly TRBD1 for D (5 bases). The length of the CDR3 is 16 residues. Trimming took off 4 bases at V and 8 bases at J, with 20 bases between the two ends. The germline V gene encodes CDR1 SEHNR and CDR2 FQNEAQ (reference sequence). The CDR3 DNA reads TGTGCCAGCAGCTCGGGACCGAAGGGGATTGAGGAAAAACTGTTTTTT. Translation: CASSSGPKGIEEKLFF.

In this sample, this clonotype turned up a few times. V usage is TRBV7-9 and J usage is TRBJ1-2; D is unresolved. Looked up from germline, CDR1 is SEHNR and CDR2 is FQNEAQ (reference sequence). V lost 4 bases, J lost 6 bases, and 15 bases lay in between. CDR3 length: 14 residues. The CDR3 reads CASSSEGIRDGYTF. CDR3 sequence (DNA): TGTGCCAGCAGCTCAGAGGGAATTCGCGATGGCTACACCTTC.

In this sample, this clonotype turned up a few times. The chain links TRBV12-3 or TRBV12-4 to TRBJ2-7; no reliable D call. The germline V and J ends were trimmed by 7 bases and 12 bases, with 19 bases remaining between them. The CDR3 has 12 amino acids. CDR3 protein: CASTSSAAILYF. As DNA, the CDR3 is TGTGCCAGCACCTCTAGTGCGGCAATATTGTACTTC.

This clonotype was seen a handful of times. V gene TRBV5-1 combines with J gene TRBJ1-2; 9 bases are shared with TRBD1. The CDR3 runs to 14 residues. CDR1 and CDR2 (germline): SGHRS, YFSETQ. Trimming removed 0 bases from V and 8 bases from J; junction bases left unmatched: 5. CDR3 bases: TGCGCCAGCAGCTTGGAAACAGGGGGCTTGGGCTACACCTTC. Its protein product is CASSLETGGLGYTF.